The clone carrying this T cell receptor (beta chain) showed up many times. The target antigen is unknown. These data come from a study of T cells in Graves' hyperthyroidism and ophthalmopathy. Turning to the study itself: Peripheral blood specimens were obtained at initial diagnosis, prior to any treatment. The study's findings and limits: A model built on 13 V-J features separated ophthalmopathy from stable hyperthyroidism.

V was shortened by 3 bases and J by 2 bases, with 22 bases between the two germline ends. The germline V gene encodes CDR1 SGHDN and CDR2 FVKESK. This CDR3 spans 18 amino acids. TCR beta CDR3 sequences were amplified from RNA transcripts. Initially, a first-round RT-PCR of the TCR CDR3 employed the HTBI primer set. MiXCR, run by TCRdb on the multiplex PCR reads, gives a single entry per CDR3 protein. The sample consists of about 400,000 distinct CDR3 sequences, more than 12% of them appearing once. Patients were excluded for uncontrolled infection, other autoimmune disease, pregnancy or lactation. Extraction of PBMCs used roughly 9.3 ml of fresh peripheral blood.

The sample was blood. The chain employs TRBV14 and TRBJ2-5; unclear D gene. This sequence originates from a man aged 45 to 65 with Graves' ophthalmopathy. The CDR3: CASSHNRQERPKQETQYF. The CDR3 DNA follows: TGTGCCAGCAGCCATAACCGTCAAGAAAGACCGAAACAAGAGACCCAGTACTTC.